The TCR beta chain under discussion was sequenced for a study of T cells in Graves' hyperthyroidism and ophthalmopathy. Study-level points and caveats: Blood samples included most of the expanded thyroid clonotypes exceeding 0.001.

Duration under 3 months, a NOSPECS grade of at least 4, and a Clinical Activity Score of at least 3 characterized the ophthalmopathy patients. This clonotype was seen more than once but under ten times. What it binds is unknown. CDR1 DFQATT and CDR2 SNEGSKA come from the germline V gene (reference sequence). This CDR3 contains 15 residues. Trimming took 6 bases from V and 2 from J, leaving 17 bases between them. The source material, RNA transcripts, was used to amplify TCR beta CDR3 regions. Using the HTBI primer set, a first-round RT-PCR was run on the TCR CDR3. MiXCR, run by TCRdb on the multiplex PCR reads, gives a single entry per CDR3 protein. The sample has around 500,000 distinct CDR3 sequences; about 16% are singletons.

Sequencing used blood. The receptor was derived from a woman in her twenties or thirties with Graves' ophthalmopathy. The chain has TRBV20-1 and TRBJ2-1; D is possibly TRBD1 (6 bases). DNA of the CDR3: TGCAGTGCCCCAGGGGCGGTCAGCACCTACAATGAGCAGTTCTTC. The encoded protein is CSAPGAVSTYNEQFF.